Below are 19 T cell receptor beta chains sequenced from a single sample in a study of blood T cell repertoires in COVID-19. The repertoire was sequenced with immunoSEQ multiplex PCR; TCRdb's copy has only in-frame clones and lacks some. This table holds 250,000 or so clones, around nine tenths found once. Specimen: peripheral blood. The origin of the receptors is a woman in her sixties with acute or convalescent COVID-19.

This clone appeared a single time. The rearrangement joins TRBV2 to TRBJ1-2; 7 bases are a match to TRBD1. This CDR3 region has 15 residues. V was pared by 2 bases and J by 4 bases, with 7 bases of the junction left unmatched. CDR1 SNHLY and CDR2 FYNNEI come from the germline V gene. CDR3 DNA sequence: TGTGCCAGCAGTGAAATGGGACAGAGGGGCTATGGCTACACCTTC. Protein sequence: CASSEMGQRGYGYTF.

The V call is TRBV6-6, the J call TRBJ2-3; unclear D gene. Germline CDR1 and CDR2: MNHNY and SVGAGI (reference sequence). The CDR3 is 11 residues long. Trimming shortened V by 7 bases and J by 3 bases, and 5 bases separated the two germline ends. DNA of the CDR3: TGTGCCAGCACCCTTACAGATACGCAGTATTTT. Encoded protein: CASTLTDTQYF.

This chain uses TRBV19 with TRBJ2-6, with TRBD1 matching 9 bases. The junction had 7 bases not matched to a gene; V was cut back by 7 bases and J by 0 bases. This CDR3 has 17 residues. Per the germline V gene, CDR1 is LNHDA and CDR2 is SQIVND (reference sequence). CDR3 protein: CASTPRTGDSGANVLTF. In DNA form, the CDR3 reads TGTGCCAGTACCCCCCGGACAGGGGACTCTGGGGCCAACGTCCTGACTTTC. The whole variable domain, filled in from reference TRBV19 and TRBJ2-6, reads DGGITQSPKYLFRKEGQNVTLSCEQNLNHDAMYWYRQDPGQGLRLIYYSQIVNDFQKGDIAEGYSVSREKKESFPLTVTSAQKNPTAFYLCASTPRTGDSGANVLTFGAGSRLTVL.

This clone was counted a single time. The chain carries TRBV30 and TRBJ2-3; TRBD1 matches 8 bases. V gave up 2 bases and J gave up 4 bases; unmatched junction bases: 2. CDR3 length: 13 residues. In germline, CDR1 is GTSNPN, CDR2 SVGIG (reference sequence). CDR3 sequence reads: CAWSTRGPDTQYF. DNA of the CDR3: TGTGCCTGGAGTACCAGGGGGCCAGATACGCAGTATTTT. Full variable domain (missing parts from reference TRBV30 and TRBJ2-3): SQTIHQWPATLVQPVGSPLSLECTVEGTSNPNLYWYRQAAGRGLQLLFYSVGIGQISSEVPQNLSASRPQDRQFILSSKKLLLSDSGFYLCAWSTRGPDTQYFGPGTRLTVL.

The rearrangement links TRBV14 to TRBJ2-1; 11 bases match TRBD2. Germline V gene sequence: CDR1 SGHDN, CDR2 FVKESK. CDR3 length: 18 residues. V shed 2 bases, J shed 1 base, and the junction held 7 bases outside the gene matches. This chain's CDR3 is CASSQYFIAGGSYNEQFF. CDR3 coding DNA: TGTGCCAGCAGCCAATATTTCATAGCGGGAGGGTCCTACAATGAGCAGTTCTTC.

J is TRBJ1-5 and V is TRBV30, with D maybe TRBD1 (5 bases). Germline CDR1 and CDR2: GTSNPN and SVGIG (reference sequence). CDR3 size: 18 residues. V was trimmed by 0 bases and J by 0 bases, leaving 18 bases between them. The CDR3 DNA follows: TGTGCCTGGAGTGTAATTCGACTCGCCGACAGTAGCAATCAGCCCCAGCATTTT. Translating it yields CAWSVIRLADSSNQPQHF.

V gene TRBV3-1 (or the pseudogene TRBV3-2) combines with J gene TRBJ1-2; 9 positions match TRBD1. The CDR3 loop spans 14 amino acids. With V trimmed by 6 bases and J by 12 bases, 14 bases remained unmatched. The germline gives CDR1 LGHDT, CDR2 YNNKEL (reference sequence). DNA of the CDR3: TGTGCCAGCAGGCTATCGACAGGGGGGACCGGGCACACCTTC. As protein: CASRLSTGGTGHTF.

The chain links TRBV27 to TRBJ2-7, with 8 positions matching TRBD2. The CDR3 runs to 15 residues. In germline, CDR1 is MNHEY, CDR2 SMNVEV (reference sequence). J gave up 3 bases and V 5 bases, and 9 bases lay outside the gene matches. For the CDR3, the DNA is TGTGCCAGCAGTGACCGGGACGGGGGGGACTACGAGCAGTACTTC. It encodes CASSDRDGGDYEQYF.

The V call is TRBV19, the J call TRBJ1-5; 9 bases fit TRBD1. The J segment lost 6 bases and the V segment lost 4 bases, leaving 7 bases of the junction unmatched. This CDR3 is built from 15 residues. The germline V gene has CDR1 LNHDA and CDR2 SQIVND (reference sequence). This CDR3 reads CASSTGTGFSQPQHF. As DNA, the CDR3 is TGTGCCAGTAGTACCGGGACAGGGTTCTCTCAGCCCCAGCATTTT.

The rearrangement joins TRBV6-7 to TRBJ1-5; 9 positions agree with TRBD1. TRBV6-7 is placed among ORFs of uncertain function. This CDR3 spans 18 amino acids. The V and J ends lost 4 bases and 0 bases, in that order; junction bases with no gene match: 10. The CDR3 coding sequence is TGTGCCAGCAGTTGCCTCATGACAGGGGGAAATAGCAATCAGCCCCAGCATTTT. This sequence encodes CASSCLMTGGNSNQPQHF.

The chain is built from TRBV6-2 or TRBV6-3 and TRBJ1-6; 7 bases map to TRBD1. The V and J ends lost 4 bases and 6 bases, in that order; junction bases with no gene match: 3. The CDR3 covers 14 residues. Germline CDR1 is MNHEY and CDR2 is SVGEGT. The CDR3 nucleotides are TGTGCCAGCAGTTCCAGGGGGTTTAATTCACCCCTCCACTTT. It encodes CASSSRGFNSPLHF.

As regards this clone: The junction does not match germline at one end; this may be a read error. The chain combines TRBV6-1 with TRBJ2-7; 7 bases align to TRBD1. CDR1 and CDR2 (germline): MNHNS, SASEGT. CDR3 length: 15 amino acids. CDR3 DNA sequence: TGTGCCAGCGGTGAAAAACAGGGGCGTTCCTACGAGCAGTACTTC. Amino acid sequence: CASGEKQGRSYEQYF.

This clone was seen more than once but under ten times. The chain is built from TRBV10-1 and TRBJ2-4; no definite D call. Trimming stripped 4 bases from V and 6 bases from J, with 7 bases between. CDR1 is WNHNN and CDR2 is SYGVQD in the germline V gene (reference sequence). The CDR3 runs 12 residues. The CDR3 sequence is CASSGPGNIQYF. CDR3 DNA sequence: TGCGCCAGCAGTGGGCCGGGAAACATTCAGTACTTC.

This chain uses TRBV28 with TRBJ2-4; 8 nucleotides line up with TRBD2. Trimming removed 3 bases from V and 3 bases from J; junction bases left unmatched: 10. Looked up from germline, CDR1 is MDHEN and CDR2 is SYDVKM. The CDR3 loop spans 17 amino acids. Here the CDR3 reads CASSFGRGVVVKNIQYF. The CDR3 DNA is TGTGCCAGCAGTTTTGGGCGGGGGGTTGTTGTCAAAAACATTCAGTACTTC.

This chain uses TRBV2 with TRBJ2-2, with a possible D match to TRBD1 (5 bases). Germline CDR1 and CDR2: SNHLY and FYNNEI. The germline V and J ends were trimmed by 5 bases and 5 bases, with 12 bases remaining between them. The CDR3 is 14 amino acids. CDR3 sequence (DNA): TGTGCCAGCAGTTTTTCTCAGGGAACCGGGGAGCTGTTTTTT. It specifies CASSFSQGTGELFF.

The sample holds one count of this clone. The J gene is TRBJ1-4, the V gene TRBV19; 7 positions agree with TRBD1. CDR3 length: 14 amino acids. Germline lookup yields CDR1 LNHDA and CDR2 SQIVND (reference sequence). J gave up 4 bases and V 2 bases, and 1 base lay outside the gene matches. The CDR3 is CASSIQGVNEKLFF. In DNA, the CDR3 is TGTGCCAGTAGTATACAGGGGGTTAATGAAAAACTGTTTTTT.

The sample holds one count of this clone. This chain connects TRBV9 to TRBJ2-5, with D uncertain. Germline lookup yields CDR1 SGDLS and CDR2 YYNGEE. Trimming pared 2 bases from V and 5 bases from J, leaving 13 bases between. This CDR3 contains 14 residues. The CDR3 here is CASSVLGSAETQYF. In nucleotides, the CDR3 is TGTGCCAGCAGCGTTCTCGGAAGCGCGGAGACCCAGTACTTC.

The CDR3 here is CASSRGVPNYGYTF. CDR3 DNA: TGTGCCAGCAGCCGGGGGGTACCGAACTATGGCTACACCTTC. This chain uses TRBV3-1 (or the pseudogene TRBV3-2) with TRBJ1-2, with D possibly matching TRBD1 (5 bases). Trimming cost V 4 bases and J 2 bases, with 11 bases left between them. The CDR3 loop spans 14 amino acids. From germline, CDR1 is LGHDT and CDR2 YNNKEL (reference sequence).

The chain is built from TRBV4-1 and TRBJ2-1; D unclear. V lost 5 bases, J lost 2 bases, and 13 bases lay in between. Germline V gene data show CDR1 as MGHRA and CDR2 as YSYEKL. CDR3 length: 15 residues. The CDR3 DNA is TGCGCCAGCAGCGCCTTAGAACGGGCCTACAATGAGCAGTTCTTC. Translating gives CASSALERAYNEQFF.